Following are 20 T cell receptor beta chains from one sample sequenced in a study of regulatory T cells in long-lasting Graves disease. Time point: newly diagnosed GD, antithyroid drugs for less than 3 months. Isolated PBMC RNA provided the starting material for the TCR library. In building TCR beta libraries, iRepertoire HTBI primers were used together with Arm-PCR of CDR3 regions. TCRdb independently ran MiXCR on the multiplex PCR reads; one entry per CDR3 protein. The sample has about 420,000 distinct CDR3 sequences, about a sixth seen once. These sequences were also reported in another study, on T cells in Graves' hyperthyroidism and ophthalmopathy.

This sample comprised peripheral blood mononuclear cells (PBMCs), obtained at new diagnosis, from a patient treated with antithyroid drugs. The receptor set was obtained from a woman younger than 35 with Graves disease.

This clonotype was detected many times. The V call is TRBV18, the J call TRBJ1-1; D is possibly TRBD1 (5 bases). CDR1 is KGHSH, CDR2 LQKENI, per germline. The ends were cut back, 6 bases at V and 1 base at J, with 9 bases in the middle. The length of the CDR3 is 13 residues. DNA of the CDR3: TGTGCCAGCTCTCAGGGCCAGAACACTGAAGCTTTCTTT. The encoded protein is CASSQGQNTEAFF.

This clonotype has more than one count but fewer than ten. The chain carries TRBV25-1 and TRBJ2-1, with D perhaps TRBD2 (7 bases). There are 16 residues in the CDR3. The V end lost 3 bases, the J end lost 1 base, and 13 bases lay between the germline ends. Germline loops: CDR1 MGHDK, CDR2 SYGVNS. The CDR3 coding sequence is TGTGCCAGCAGTGATTGGGGGGGCCATTCCTACAATGAGCAGTTCTTC. The encoded protein is CASSDWGGHSYNEQFF.

This clonotype has ten or more counts. V usage is TRBV6-1 and J usage is TRBJ1-5, with D perhaps matching TRBD1 (6 bases). The CDR3 is made up of 14 amino acids. Germline-derived CDR1 and CDR2 are MNHNS and SASEGT. V was trimmed by 11 bases and J by 0 bases, leaving 14 bases between them. The CDR3 protein is CAAWGHYSNQPQHF. In DNA, the CDR3 is TGTGCCGCATGGGGACACTATAGCAATCAGCCCCAGCATTTT.

Only a few counts were recorded for this clonotype. For the CDR3, the DNA is TGTGCCAGCAGCTTAACGCCCGATCCCACCGGGGAGCTGTTTTTT. This codes for CASSLTPDPTGELFF. This rearrangement joins TRBV7-3 to TRBJ2-2; D is unclear. This CDR3 contains 15 residues. CDR1 and CDR2 (germline): SGHTA, FQGTGA. V lost 0 bases and J 4 bases, leaving 9 bases between the germline ends.

In DNA form, the CDR3 reads TGTGCCAGTGCAGAAGGAGGAGGGACCTACGAGCAGTACTTC. Protein sequence: CASAEGGGTYEQYF. The rearrangement links TRBV19 to TRBJ2-7, with D perhaps matching TRBD2 (6 bases). From germline, CDR1 is LNHDA and CDR2 SQIVND (reference sequence). Deletions cut 8 bases from V and 2 bases from J, with 16 bases between. CDR3 size: 14 residues.

This chain's CDR3 is CATSRGVGGPLADTQYF. CDR3 nucleotide sequence: TGTGCCACCAGCAGAGGGGTGGGAGGGCCTCTTGCAGATACGCAGTATTTT. The chain recombines TRBV15 with TRBJ2-3, with TRBD2 matching 7 bases. Germline V gives CDR1 LNHNV, CDR2 YYDKDF (reference sequence). Trimming at V came to 1 base and at J to 4 bases, leaving 11 bases not matched to a gene. The CDR3 has 17 residues.

The chain carries TRBV18 and TRBJ1-5, with D maybe TRBD1 (5 bases). V was cut by 3 bases and J by 5 bases, with 14 bases left in between. The germline V gene has CDR1 KGHSH and CDR2 LQKENI. The CDR3 sequence is 15 residues long. CDR3 coding DNA: TGTGCCAGCTCACCGATGGGCGGGGCTCATCAGCCCCAGCATTTT. It specifies CASSPMGGAHQPQHF.

This clonotype turned up a few times. The V and J genes are TRBV14 and TRBJ2-1, with D possibly being TRBD1 or TRBD2 (5 bases each). This CDR3 is built from 17 residues. Germline V gene lookup returns CDR1 SGHDN and CDR2 FVKESK. V was trimmed by 4 bases and J by 7 bases, leaving 23 bases between them. CDR3 in DNA: TGTGCCAGCAGCCGCTCGATCCGGGACCGACTGGGGAATGAGCAGTTCTTC. Amino acid sequence: CASSRSIRDRLGNEQFF.

This clonotype was observed many times. The chain carries TRBV7-3 and TRBJ2-3, with TRBD2 matching 10 bases. Germline V gene data show CDR1 as SGHTA and CDR2 as FQGTGA. This CDR3 spans 17 amino acids. The V gene end was trimmed by 5 bases and the J gene end by 2 bases; junction bases not matched to a gene: 10. The DNA for the CDR3 is TGTGCCAGCAGCCCCGCGAATAGCGGGAGGAACACAGATACGCAGTATTTT. This encodes CASSPANSGRNTDTQYF.

The V gene is TRBV12-3 or TRBV12-4, the J gene TRBJ1-3; TRBD1 might be the D (5 bases). The germline V and J ends were trimmed by 3 bases and 3 bases, with 9 bases remaining between them. This CDR3 is built from 14 residues. The CDR3 protein is CASSLSRVGNTIYF. DNA for the CDR3: TGTGCCAGCAGTTTGAGCAGGGTTGGAAACACCATATATTTT.

The chain combines TRBV5-1 with TRBJ1-2; D is unclear. The CDR3 has 14 residues. With 4 bases removed from V and 2 bases from J, the gap between germline ends came to 12 bases. Germline assignment: CDR1 SGHRS and CDR2 YFSETQ. CDR3 loop: CASSPLAPNYGYTF. The CDR3 bases are TGCGCCAGCAGCCCGCTCGCCCCAAACTATGGCTACACCTTC.

This clonotype showed up many times. This sequence joins TRBV10-3 and TRBJ2-7; 9 bases line up with TRBD1. Trimming at V came to 6 bases and at J to 9 bases, leaving 12 bases not matched to a gene. This CDR3 has 14 amino acids. Germline V gives CDR1 ENHRY, CDR2 SYGVKD. As DNA, the CDR3 is TGTGCCATCAGCGCCGGGACAGGGTTCTTAGGGCAGTACTTC. Its translation: CAISAGTGFLGQYF.

Worth noting for this clonotype: A read error may explain this, as a much larger clone is one base away. The CDR3: CSVSEGVYEQFF. Written as DNA, the CDR3 is TGCAGCGTTTCTGAGGGGGTGTACGAGCAGTTCTTC. The chain links TRBV29-1 to TRBJ2-1; D perhaps matches TRBD1 (6 bases). The germline gives CDR1 SQVTM, CDR2 ANQGSEA. The CDR3 has 12 residues. Trimming cost V 5 bases and J 10 bases, with 15 bases left between them.

To note about this clonotype: One junction end does not reproduce the germline sequence, and a read error may be involved. This chain uses TRBV7-2 with TRBJ2-7, with TRBD2 matching over 12 bases. The CDR3 runs to 21 residues. Per the germline V gene, CDR1 is SGHTA and CDR2 is FQGNSA. The CDR3 nucleotides are TGTGCCAGCAGCTTAAGGGGGGGGTCTAGCGGGAGGGCCGATTTGTCCTACGGGCAGTACTTC. Protein sequence: CASSLRGGSSGRADLSYGQYF.

As DNA, the CDR3 is TGTGCCAGCAACCTTAGCGGGGCCAACACCGGGGAGCTGTTTTTT. It specifies CASNLSGANTGELFF. V is TRBV28 and J is TRBJ2-2; 8 bases fit TRBD2. The CDR3 has 15 residues. Germline loops: CDR1 MDHEN, CDR2 SYDVKM. The V and J ends lost 7 bases and 2 bases, in that order; junction bases with no gene match: 6. The full variable domain, in which reference TRBV28 and TRBJ2-2 provide the parts outside the CDR3, is DVKVTQSSRYLVKRTGEKVFLECVQDMDHENMFWYRQDPGLGLRLIYFSYDVKMKEKGDIPEGYSVSREKKERFSLILESASTNQTSMYLCASNLSGANTGELFFGEGSRLTVL.

The CDR3, as DNA: TGCGCCAGCAGTGAGTGGGCGGGAGGGCCTACCTACGAGCAGTACTTC. Translation: CASSEWAGGPTYEQYF. The rearrangement joins TRBV10-2 to TRBJ2-7; 9 nucleotides match TRBD2. Trimming cost V 1 base and J 2 bases; bases outside gene matches: 6. CDR1 WSHSY and CDR2 SAAADI come from the germline V gene. The CDR3 extends over 16 amino acids.

This clonotype was detected many times. This chain connects TRBV28 to TRBJ1-5; no definite D call. The ends were cut back, 5 bases at V and 4 bases at J, with 12 bases in the middle. The CDR3 covers 14 residues. Looked up from germline, CDR1 is MDHEN and CDR2 is SYDVKM. In DNA, the CDR3 is TGTGCCAGCAGTAAGCTAAGCTCGAATCAGCCCCAGCATTTT. Translation: CASSKLSSNQPQHF.

At least ten counts were recorded for this clonotype. Given a much more abundant clone one base away, this may be a read error. The V gene is TRBV12-3 or TRBV12-4, the J gene TRBJ1-1, with D uncertain. Trimming stripped 2 bases from V and 0 bases from J, with 4 bases between. The CDR3 totals 13 residues. CDR3 nucleotide sequence: TGTGCCAGCAGTTTAAAGGTGAACACTGAAGCTTTCTTT. This translates into CASSLKVNTEAFF.

The rearrangement joins TRBV14 to TRBJ2-7; 8 nucleotides align to TRBD1. The J segment lost 3 bases and the V segment lost 2 bases, leaving 9 bases of the junction unmatched. Germline V gene lookup returns CDR1 SGHDN and CDR2 FVKESK. The CDR3 totals 16 residues. CDR3 nucleotides: TGTGCCAGCAGCCAACTCAGTAGACAGGGGATCTACGAGCAGTACTTC. Amino acids: CASSQLSRQGIYEQYF.

The chain combines TRBV24-1 with TRBJ2-3, with 7 positions matching TRBD1. Germline values: CDR1 KGHDR, CDR2 SFDVKD. With V trimmed by 4 bases and J by 2 bases, 11 bases remained unmatched. The CDR3 spans 17 residues. The CDR3 coding sequence is TGTGCCACCAGTGACCGCCGGGACAGAACCTTCACAGATACGCAGTATTTT. It specifies CATSDRRDRTFTDTQYF.